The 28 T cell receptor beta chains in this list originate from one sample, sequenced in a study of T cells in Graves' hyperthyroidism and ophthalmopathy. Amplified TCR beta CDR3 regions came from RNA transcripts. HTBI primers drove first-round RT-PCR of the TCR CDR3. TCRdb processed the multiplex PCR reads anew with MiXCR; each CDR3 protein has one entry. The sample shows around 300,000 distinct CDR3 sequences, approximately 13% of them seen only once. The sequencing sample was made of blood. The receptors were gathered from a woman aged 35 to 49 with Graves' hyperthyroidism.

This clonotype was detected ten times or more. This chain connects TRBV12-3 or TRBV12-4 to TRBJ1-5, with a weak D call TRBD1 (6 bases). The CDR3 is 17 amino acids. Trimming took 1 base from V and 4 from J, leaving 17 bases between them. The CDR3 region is CASSLEGGLSKNQPQHF. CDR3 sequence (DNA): TGTGCCAGCAGTTTAGAAGGGGGGCTTTCTAAAAATCAGCCCCAGCATTTT.

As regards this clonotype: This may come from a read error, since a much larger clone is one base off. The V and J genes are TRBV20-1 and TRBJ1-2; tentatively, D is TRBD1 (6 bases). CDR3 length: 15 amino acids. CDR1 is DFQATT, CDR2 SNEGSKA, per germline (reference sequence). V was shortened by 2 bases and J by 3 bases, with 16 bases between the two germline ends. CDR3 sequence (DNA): TGCAGTGCTAGACATCGGGGGGGCGCGGACTATGGCTACACCTTC. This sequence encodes CSARHRGGADYGYTF.

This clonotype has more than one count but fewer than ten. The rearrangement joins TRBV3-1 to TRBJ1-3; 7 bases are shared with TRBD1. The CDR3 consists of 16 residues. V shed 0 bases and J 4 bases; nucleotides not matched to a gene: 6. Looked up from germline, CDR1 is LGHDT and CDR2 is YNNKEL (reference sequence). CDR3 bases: TGTGCCAGCAGCCAAGAACAGACAGGGTTAGGAAACACCATATATTTT. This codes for CASSQEQTGLGNTIYF.

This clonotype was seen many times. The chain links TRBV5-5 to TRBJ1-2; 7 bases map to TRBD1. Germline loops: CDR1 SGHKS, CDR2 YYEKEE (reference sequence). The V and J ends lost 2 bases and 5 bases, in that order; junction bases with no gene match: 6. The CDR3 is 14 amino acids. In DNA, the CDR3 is TGTGCCAGCAGCTTAACAGGGGTAACATATGGCTACACCTTC. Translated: CASSLTGVTYGYTF.

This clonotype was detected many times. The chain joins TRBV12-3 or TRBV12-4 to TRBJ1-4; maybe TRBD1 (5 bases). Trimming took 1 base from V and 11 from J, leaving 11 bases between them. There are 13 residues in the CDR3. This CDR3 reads CASSLGTRDKLFF. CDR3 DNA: TGTGCCAGCAGTTTAGGAACGCGGGACAAACTGTTTTTT.

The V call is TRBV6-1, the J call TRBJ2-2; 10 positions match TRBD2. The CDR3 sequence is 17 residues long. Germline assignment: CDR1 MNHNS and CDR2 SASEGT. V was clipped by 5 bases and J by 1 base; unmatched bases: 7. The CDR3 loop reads CASSPTSGLGNTGELFF. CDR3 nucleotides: TGTGCCAGCAGTCCGACTAGCGGGTTGGGGAACACCGGGGAGCTGTTTTTT.

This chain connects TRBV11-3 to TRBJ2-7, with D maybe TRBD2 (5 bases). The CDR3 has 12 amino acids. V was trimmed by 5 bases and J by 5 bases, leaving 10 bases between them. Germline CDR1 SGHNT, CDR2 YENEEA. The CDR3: CASSPREDEQYF. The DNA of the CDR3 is TGTGCCAGCAGCCCACGGGAAGACGAGCAGTACTTC.

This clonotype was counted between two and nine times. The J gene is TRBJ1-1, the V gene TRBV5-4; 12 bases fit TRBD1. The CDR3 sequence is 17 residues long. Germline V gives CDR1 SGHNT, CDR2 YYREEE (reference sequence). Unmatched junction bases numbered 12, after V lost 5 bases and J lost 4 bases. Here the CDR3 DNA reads TGTGCCAGCAGTTCTCCCCGGGACAGGGGGCCGAGCACTGAAGCTTTCTTT. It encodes CASSSPRDRGPSTEAFF.

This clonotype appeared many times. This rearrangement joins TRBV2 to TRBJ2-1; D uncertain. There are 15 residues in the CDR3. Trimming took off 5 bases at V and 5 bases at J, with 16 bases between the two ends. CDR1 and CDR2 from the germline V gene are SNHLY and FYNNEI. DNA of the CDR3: TGTGCCAGCAGTAAGATCGTGGGTAACGACAATGAGCAGTTCTTC. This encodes CASSKIVGNDNEQFF.

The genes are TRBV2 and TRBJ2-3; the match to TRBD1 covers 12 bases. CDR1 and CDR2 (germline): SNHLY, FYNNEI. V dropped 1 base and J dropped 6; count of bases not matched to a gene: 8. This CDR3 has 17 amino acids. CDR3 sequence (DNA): TGTGCCAGCAGTGAAGGTCCCGGGACAGGGGGCGACGATACGCAGTATTTT. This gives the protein CASSEGPGTGGDDTQYF.

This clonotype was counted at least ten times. The DNA for the CDR3 is TGTGCCAGCAGCCCAAACCCCCCCGGGACAGGGGGTGATACGCAGTATTTT. Its translation: CASSPNPPGTGGDTQYF. The rearrangement uses TRBV11-2 and TRBJ2-3, with TRBD1 matching over 11 bases. With V trimmed by 5 bases and J by 6 bases, 13 bases remained unmatched. Looked up from germline, CDR1 is SGHAT and CDR2 is FQNNGV. CDR3 size: 17 residues.

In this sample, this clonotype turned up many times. DNA for the CDR3: TGTGCCAGCAGCTTAGTGCGACGGCGGGCTGAAGCTTTCTTT. Translated: CASSLVRRRAEAFF. This chain joins TRBV11-1 and TRBJ1-1, with D uncertain. Between the trimmed V and J ends, which lost 1 base and 6 bases, there was a span of 12 bases. This CDR3 is built from 14 residues. Germline loops: CDR1 SGHAT, CDR2 FQDESV (reference sequence). Full variable domain (remainder filled in from reference TRBV11-1 and TRBJ1-1): EAEVAQSPRYKITEKSQAVAFWCDPISGHATLYWYRQILGQGPELLVQFQDESVVDDSQLPKDRFSAERLKGVDSTLKIQPAELGDSAMYLCASSLVRRRAEAFFGQGTRLTVV.

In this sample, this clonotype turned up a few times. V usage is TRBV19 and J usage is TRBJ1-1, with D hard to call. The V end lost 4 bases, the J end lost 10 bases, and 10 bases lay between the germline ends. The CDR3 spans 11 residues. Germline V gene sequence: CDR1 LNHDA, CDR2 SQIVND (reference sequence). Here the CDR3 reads CASSTGQVAFF. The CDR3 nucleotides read TGTGCCAGTAGTACAGGTCAGGTAGCTTTCTTT.

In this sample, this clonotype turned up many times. The CDR3 loop reads CATSDGTSGTLPQYF. The CDR3 coding sequence is TGTGCCACCAGTGATGGTACTAGCGGGACCCTCCCGCAGTACTTC. The chain couples TRBV24-1 to TRBJ2-7; 10 bases are a match to TRBD2. V was clipped by 3 bases and J by 9 bases; unmatched bases: 10. This CDR3 is built from 15 residues. CDR1 is KGHDR and CDR2 is SFDVKD in the germline V gene.

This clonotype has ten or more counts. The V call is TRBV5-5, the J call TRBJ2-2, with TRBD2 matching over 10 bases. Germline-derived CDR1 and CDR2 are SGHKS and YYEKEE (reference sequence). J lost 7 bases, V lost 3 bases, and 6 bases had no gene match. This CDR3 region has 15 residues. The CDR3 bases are TGTGCCAGCAGCTGGTCTAGCGGGAGAGGCGGGGAGCTGTTTTTT. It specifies CASSWSSGRGGELFF.

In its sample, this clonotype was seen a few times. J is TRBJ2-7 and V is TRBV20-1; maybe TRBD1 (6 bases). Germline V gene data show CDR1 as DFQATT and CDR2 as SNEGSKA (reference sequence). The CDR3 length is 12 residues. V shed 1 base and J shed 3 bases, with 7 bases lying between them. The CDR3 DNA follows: TGCAGTGCTAGAGCGACAGGCTACGAGCAGTACTTC. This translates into CSARATGYEQYF.

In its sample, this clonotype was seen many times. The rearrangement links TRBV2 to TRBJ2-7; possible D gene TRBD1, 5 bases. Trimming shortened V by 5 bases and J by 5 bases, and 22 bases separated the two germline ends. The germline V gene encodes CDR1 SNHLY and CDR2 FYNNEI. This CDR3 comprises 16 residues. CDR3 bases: TGTGCCAGCAGTCGACAGACCGGTAGGCTATACAACGAGCAGTACTTC. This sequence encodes CASSRQTGRLYNEQYF. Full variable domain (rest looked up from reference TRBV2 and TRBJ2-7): EPEVTQTPSHQVTQMGQEVILRCVPISNHLYFYWYRQILGQKVEFLVSFYNNEISEKSEIFDDQFSVERPDGSNFTLKIRSTKLEDSAMYFCASSRQTGRLYNEQYFGPGTRLTVT.

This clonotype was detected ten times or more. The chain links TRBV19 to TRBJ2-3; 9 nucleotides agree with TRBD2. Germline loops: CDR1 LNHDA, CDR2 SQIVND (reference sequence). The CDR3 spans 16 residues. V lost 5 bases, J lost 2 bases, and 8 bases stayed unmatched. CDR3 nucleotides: TGTGCCAGTAGTCTGCGGGCTAGCGGGGCCACAGATACGCAGTATTTT. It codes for CASSLRASGATDTQYF.

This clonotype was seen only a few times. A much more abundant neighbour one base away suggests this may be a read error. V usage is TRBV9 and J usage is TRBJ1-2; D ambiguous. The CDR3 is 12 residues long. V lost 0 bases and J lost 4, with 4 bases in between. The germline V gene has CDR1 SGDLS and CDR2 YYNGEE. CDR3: CASSVGGYGYTF. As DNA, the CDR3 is TGTGCCAGCAGCGTAGGGGGCTATGGCTACACCTTC.

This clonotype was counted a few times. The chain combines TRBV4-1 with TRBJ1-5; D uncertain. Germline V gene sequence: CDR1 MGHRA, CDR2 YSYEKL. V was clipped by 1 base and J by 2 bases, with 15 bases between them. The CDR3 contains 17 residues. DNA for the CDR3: TGCGCCAGCAGCCAAGGTCTGAAGGGTAAGGGCAATCAGCCCCAGCATTTT. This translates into CASSQGLKGKGNQPQHF.

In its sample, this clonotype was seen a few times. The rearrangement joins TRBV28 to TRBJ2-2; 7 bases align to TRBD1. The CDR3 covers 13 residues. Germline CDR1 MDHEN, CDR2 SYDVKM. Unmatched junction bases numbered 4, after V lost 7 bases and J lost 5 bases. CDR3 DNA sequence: TGTGCCAGCACCGACAGGGATACCGGGGAGCTGTTTTTT. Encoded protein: CASTDRDTGELFF.

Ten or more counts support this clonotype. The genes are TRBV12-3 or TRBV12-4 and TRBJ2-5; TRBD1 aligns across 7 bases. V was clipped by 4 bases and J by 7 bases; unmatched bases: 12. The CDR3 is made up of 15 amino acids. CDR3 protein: CASSSGQANVGTQYF. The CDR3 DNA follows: TGTGCCAGCAGTTCAGGACAGGCCAACGTGGGGACCCAGTACTTC.

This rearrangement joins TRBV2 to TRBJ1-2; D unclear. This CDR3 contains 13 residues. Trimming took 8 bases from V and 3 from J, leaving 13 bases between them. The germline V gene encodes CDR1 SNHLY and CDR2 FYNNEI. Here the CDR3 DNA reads TGTGCCAGCTGGCAGGAGCCTTACTATGGCTACACCTTC. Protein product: CASWQEPYYGYTF.

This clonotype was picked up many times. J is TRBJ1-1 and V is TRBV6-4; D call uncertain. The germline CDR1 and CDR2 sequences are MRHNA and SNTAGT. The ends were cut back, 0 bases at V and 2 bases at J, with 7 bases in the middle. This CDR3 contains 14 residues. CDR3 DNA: TGTGCCAGCAGTGACTCTGATAGCAACACTGAAGCTTTCTTT. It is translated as CASSDSDSNTEAFF.

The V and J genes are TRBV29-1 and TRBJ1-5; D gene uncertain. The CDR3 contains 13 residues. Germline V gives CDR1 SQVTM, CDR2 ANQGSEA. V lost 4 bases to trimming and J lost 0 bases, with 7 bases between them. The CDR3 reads CSVAGNSNQPQHF. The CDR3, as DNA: TGCAGCGTTGCAGGTAATAGCAATCAGCCCCAGCATTTT.

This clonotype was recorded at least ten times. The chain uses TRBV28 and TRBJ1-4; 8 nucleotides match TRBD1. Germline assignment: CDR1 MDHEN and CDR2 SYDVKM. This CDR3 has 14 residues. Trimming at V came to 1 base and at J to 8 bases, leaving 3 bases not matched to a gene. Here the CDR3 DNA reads TGTGCCAGCAGTTTATTGGACAGGGCCGAAAAACTGTTTTTT. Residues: CASSLLDRAEKLFF. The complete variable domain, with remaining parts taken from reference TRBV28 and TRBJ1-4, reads DVKVTQSSRYLVKRTGEKVFLECVQDMDHENMFWYRQDPGLGLRLIYFSYDVKMKEKGDIPEGYSVSREKKERFSLILESASTNQTSMYLCASSLLDRAEKLFFGSGTQLSVL.

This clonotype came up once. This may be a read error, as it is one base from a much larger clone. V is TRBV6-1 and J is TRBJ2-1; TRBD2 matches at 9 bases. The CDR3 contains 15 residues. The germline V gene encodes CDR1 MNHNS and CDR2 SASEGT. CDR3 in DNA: TGTGTCAGCAGTGATGAGGTAGCGGGAGCAAATGAGCAGTTCTTC. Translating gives CVSSDEVAGANEQFF.

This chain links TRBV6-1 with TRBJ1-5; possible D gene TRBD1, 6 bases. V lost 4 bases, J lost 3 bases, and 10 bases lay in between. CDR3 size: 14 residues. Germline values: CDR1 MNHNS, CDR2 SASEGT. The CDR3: CASSGGDTNQPQHF. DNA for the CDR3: TGTGCCAGCAGTGGAGGGGACACCAATCAGCCCCAGCATTTT.